This TCR beta chain is drawn from a study of blood T cell repertoires in COVID-19. This clone was seen only once. Sequencing used immunoSEQ multiplex PCR; TCRdb keeps in-frame clones, though not all of them. Of roughly 160,000 clones listed, roughly 90% were seen once; the top ten hold about 7%. The CDR3 spans 15 residues. Germline V gives CDR1 MGHDK, CDR2 SYGVNS. Trimming at V came to 4 bases and at J to 8 bases, leaving 9 bases not matched to a gene. This TCR was recovered from a woman in her fifties or sixties who had recovered from COVID-19. Sequencing was performed on PBMCs or T cells enriched from blood (not recorded which). This chain uses TRBV25-1 with TRBJ1-2, with 11 bases fitting TRBD1. The CDR3 sequence is CASSAAGTGGIGYTF. In nucleotides, the CDR3 is TGTGCCAGCAGTGCGGCCGGGACAGGGGGGATCGGCTACACCTTC.